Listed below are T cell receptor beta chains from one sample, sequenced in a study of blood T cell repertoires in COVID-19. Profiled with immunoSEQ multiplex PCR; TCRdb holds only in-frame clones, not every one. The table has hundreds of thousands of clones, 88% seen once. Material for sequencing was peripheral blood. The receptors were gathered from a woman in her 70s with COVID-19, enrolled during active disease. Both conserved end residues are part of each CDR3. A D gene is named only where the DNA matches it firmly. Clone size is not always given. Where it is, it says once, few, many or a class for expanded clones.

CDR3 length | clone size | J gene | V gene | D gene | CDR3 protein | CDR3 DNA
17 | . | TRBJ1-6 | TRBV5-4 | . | CASSFKRVRGENSPLHF | TGTGCCAGCAGCTTTAAACGGGTCAGGGGTGAAAATTCACCCCTCCACTTT
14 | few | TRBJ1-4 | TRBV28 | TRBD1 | CASSRQGANEKLFF | TGTGCCAGCAGTAGACAGGGGGCGAATGAAAAACTGTTTTTT
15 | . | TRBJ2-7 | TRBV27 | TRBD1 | CASSSRTGPHYEQYF | TGTGCCAGCAGTTCCAGGACAGGGCCTCACTACGAGCAGTACTTC
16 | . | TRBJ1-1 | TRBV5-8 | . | CASSLRDIFMGTEAFF | TGTGCCAGCAGCCTCCGGGACATTTTCATGGGCACTGAAGCTTTCTTT
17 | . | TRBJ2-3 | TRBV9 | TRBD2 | CASSGRGLAGNTDTQYF | TGTGCCAGCAGCGGCAGGGGTCTAGCGGGGAACACAGATACGCAGTATTTT
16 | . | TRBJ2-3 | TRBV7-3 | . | CASSLTGLGDTDTQYF | TGTGCCAGCAGCTTAACAGGGTTGGGAGACACAGATACGCAGTATTTT
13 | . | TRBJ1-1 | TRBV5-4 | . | CASSLGQVPEAFF | TGTGCCAGCAGCTTGGGTCAGGTTCCTGAAGCTTTCTTT
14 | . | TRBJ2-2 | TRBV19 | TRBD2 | CASKGLAGAGELFF | TGTGCCAGTAAAGGACTAGCGGGGGCCGGGGAGCTGTTTTTT
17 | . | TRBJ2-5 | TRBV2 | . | CASREFKGWGGQETQYF | TGTGCCAGCAGGGAATTCAAAGGGTGGGGAGGACAAGAGACCCAGTACTTC
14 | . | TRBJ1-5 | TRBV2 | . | CASRRGGDNQPQHF | TGTGCCAGCCGACGGGGGGGAGACAATCAGCCCCAGCATTTT
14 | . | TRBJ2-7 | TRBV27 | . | CASGRQFDSYEQYF | TGTGCCAGCGGCAGACAGTTCGACTCCTACGAGCAGTACTTC
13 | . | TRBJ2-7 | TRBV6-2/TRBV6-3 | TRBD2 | CASSWGGFSEQYF | TGTGCCAGCAGCTGGGGAGGGTTCAGCGAGCAGTACTTC
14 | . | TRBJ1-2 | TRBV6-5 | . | CASSYYTGTSGYTF | TGTGCCAGCAGTTACTATACAGGGACGAGTGGCTACACCTTC
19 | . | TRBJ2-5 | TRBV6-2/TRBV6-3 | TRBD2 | CASSTPGGLAGAYLETQYF | TGTGCCAGCAGTACCCCGGGGGGACTAGCGGGGGCCTATCTAGAGACCCAGTACTTC
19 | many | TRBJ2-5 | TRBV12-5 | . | CASGLVLFGRGKGQETQYF | TGTGCTAGTGGTTTGGTACTTTTCGGCAGGGGAAAAGGCCAAGAGACCCAGTACTTC
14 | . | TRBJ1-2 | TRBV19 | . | CASSMEDIRYGYTF | TGTGCCAGTAGTATGGAGGATATTAGGTATGGCTACACCTTC
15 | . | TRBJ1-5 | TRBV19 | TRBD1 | CASSMEQGNNQPQHF | TGTGCCAGTAGTATGGAACAGGGGAACAATCAGCCCCAGCATTTT
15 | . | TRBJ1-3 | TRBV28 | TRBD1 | CASSAQGGTGNTIYF | TGTGCCAGCAGTGCTCAGGGGGGAACTGGAAACACCATATATTTT
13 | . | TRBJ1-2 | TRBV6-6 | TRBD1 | CASSNRQGDGYTF | TGTGCCAGCAGTAATAGACAGGGGGATGGCTACACCTTC
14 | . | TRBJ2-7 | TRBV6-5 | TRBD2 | CASSYSTGGVEQYF | TGTGCCAGCAGTTACTCGACGGGGGGGGTCGAGCAGTACTTC
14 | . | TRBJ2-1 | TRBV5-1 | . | CASTPSAVGNEQFF | TGCGCCAGCACCCCTAGCGCCGTAGGAAATGAGCAGTTCTTC
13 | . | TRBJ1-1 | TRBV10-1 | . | CASSDGRNTEAFF | TGCGCCAGCAGTGATGGCAGAAACACTGAAGCTTTCTTT
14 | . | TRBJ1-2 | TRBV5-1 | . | CASSPDSLNYGYTF | TGCGCCAGCAGCCCGGACAGCCTTAACTATGGCTACACCTTC